The clone carrying this TCR beta chain was recorded a few times. This sample was included in a study of T cells after yellow fever vaccination. Germline CDR1 LGHNA, CDR2 YSLEER. The V end lost 1 base, the J end lost 1 base, and 11 bases lay between the germline ends. The CDR3 extends over 17 amino acids. The 5'RACE template-switching step produced TCR cDNA and added a universal primer site and UMIs. A single record per CDR3 protein comes from TCRdb applying MiXCR to the 5' RACE reads. The table includes around 320,000 distinct CDR3 sequences, approximately 4% detected once. Specimen: PBMCs, collected 15 days after the yellow fever booster vaccination. The TCR originated in a man between 18 and 35 years old who received the YFV17D yellow fever vaccine. This chain links TRBV4-3 with TRBJ2-6; a possible D gene is TRBD2 (5 bases). The CDR3 protein is CASSQVTRGSGANVLTF. The CDR3 nucleotides are TGCGCCAGCAGCCAAGTTACGCGAGGGTCTGGGGCCAACGTCCTGACTTTC.